This T cell receptor beta chain was obtained from a study of identical twins. Study-wide results and limits: Researchers caution that invariant MAIT and iNKT cells could partly confound zero-insertion analyses. Compared with unrelated sharing, twin-shared out-of-frame alpha sequences had more low-probability sequences. A cross-sectional statistical analysis, not follow-up of the same donors, supported the conclusions.

CDR1 is PRHDT and CDR2 is FYEKMQ in the germline V gene (reference sequence). The length of the CDR3 is 13 residues. V dropped 10 bases and J dropped 2 bases, with 13 bases sitting between them. TCRdb used MiXCR to reprocess the 5' RACE reads, holding one entry per CDR3 protein. The sample has 300,000 to 400,000 distinct CDR3 sequences, approximately 8.7% seen once. This clonotype occurred many times. Its cognate antigen is unknown. The clonotype was recovered from a woman aged 45-65 years in good health. The chain is built from TRBV13 and TRBJ2-3, with D uncertain. The sequencing sample was made of naive T cells sorted from blood. The CDR3, as DNA: TGTGCCACTGGAACGCGCTTCACAGATACGCAGTATTTT. It is translated as CATGTRFTDTQYF.